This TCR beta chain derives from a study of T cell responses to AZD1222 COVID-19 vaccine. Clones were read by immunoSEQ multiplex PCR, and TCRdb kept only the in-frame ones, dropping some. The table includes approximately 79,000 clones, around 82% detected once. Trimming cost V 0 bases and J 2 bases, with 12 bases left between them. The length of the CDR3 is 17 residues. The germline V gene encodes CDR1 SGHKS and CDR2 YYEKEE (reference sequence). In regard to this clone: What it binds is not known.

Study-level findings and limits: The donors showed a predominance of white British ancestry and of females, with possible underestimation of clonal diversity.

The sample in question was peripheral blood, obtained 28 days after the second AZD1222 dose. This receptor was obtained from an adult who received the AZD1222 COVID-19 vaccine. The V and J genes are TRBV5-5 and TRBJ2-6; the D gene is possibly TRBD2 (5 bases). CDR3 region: CASSLAGWGAGANVLTF. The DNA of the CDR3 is TGTGCCAGCAGCTTGGCCGGGTGGGGAGCTGGGGCCAACGTCCTGACTTTC.